This T cell receptor beta chain comes out of a study of response to subunit inactivated influenza vaccine. TCRdb re-called the RT-PCR reads through MiXCR, storing one row per CDR3 protein. The table has about 780,000 distinct CDR3 sequences, roughly 18% seen once. Study observations and caveats: The authors offered the suggestion that each seasonal influenza vaccination recruits few new T cells.

This clonotype was counted a few times. The antigen remains undetermined. Losses at the gene ends were 10 bases for V and 7 bases for J; bases not matched to a gene: 6. CDR3 size: 12 residues. The chain recombines TRBV12-3 or TRBV12-4 with TRBJ1-1; 10 bases line up with TRBD1. The sequenced sample was PBMCs from blood, obtained 5 days after vaccination. The TCR comes from a man aged 50 to 59 who received an inactivated influenza vaccine. CDR3 nucleotides: TGTGCCACCGACAGGGGGCAAGGTGAAGCTTTCTTT. Translation gives CATDRGQGEAFF.